This TCR beta chain was observed in a study of blood T cell repertoires in COVID-19. Study-wide context: The samples span acute and convalescent COVID-19 from the United States, Italy and Spain. The analysed material was cDNA or gDNA that came from T cells, B-cell-depleted T cells, or PBMCs.

During the 2 weeks before they entered the study, exposed participants had met someone with a PCR-confirmed or clinician-diagnosed COVID-19 case. The table came from immunoSEQ multiplex PCR; TCRdb's copy has only in-frame clones and leaves some out. Among around 150,000 clones listed, approximately 88% were seen once. This CDR3 region has 12 residues. CDR1 MGHRA and CDR2 YSYEKL come from the germline V gene. V was shortened by 2 bases and J by 1 base, with 2 bases between the two germline ends. This sequence joins TRBV4-1 and TRBJ1-2; D uncertain. The sequenced sample was PBMCs or T cells enriched from blood (not recorded which). The clonotype was recovered from a man aged 70 or older who had been exposed to COVID-19. CDR3 nucleotide sequence: TGCGCCAGCAGCCAACGTAACTATGGCTACACCTTC. Amino acids: CASSQRNYGYTF.